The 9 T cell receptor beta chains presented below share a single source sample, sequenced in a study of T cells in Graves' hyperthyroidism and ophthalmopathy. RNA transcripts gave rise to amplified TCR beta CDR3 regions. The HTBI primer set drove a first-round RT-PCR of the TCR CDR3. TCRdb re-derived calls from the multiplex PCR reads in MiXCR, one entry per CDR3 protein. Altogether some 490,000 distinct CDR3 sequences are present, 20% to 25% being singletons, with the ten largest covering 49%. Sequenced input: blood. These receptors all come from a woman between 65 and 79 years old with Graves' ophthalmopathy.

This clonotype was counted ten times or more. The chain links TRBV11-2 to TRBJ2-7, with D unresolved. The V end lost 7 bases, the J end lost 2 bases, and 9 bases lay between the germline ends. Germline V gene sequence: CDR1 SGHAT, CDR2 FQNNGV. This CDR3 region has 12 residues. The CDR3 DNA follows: TGTGCCAGCACCAGCCGGGCCTACGAGCAGTACTTC. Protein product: CASTSRAYEQYF.

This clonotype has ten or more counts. The chain's CDR3 is CASSQDPGLPLHF. For the CDR3, the DNA is TGTGCCAGCAGCCAAGACCCCGGCCTACCCCTCCACTTT. The chain combines TRBV3-1 with TRBJ1-6; D call uncertain. This CDR3 contains 13 residues. Germline CDR1 reads LGHDT; CDR2 reads YNNKEL (reference sequence). V dropped 0 bases and J dropped 12 bases, with 9 bases sitting between them.

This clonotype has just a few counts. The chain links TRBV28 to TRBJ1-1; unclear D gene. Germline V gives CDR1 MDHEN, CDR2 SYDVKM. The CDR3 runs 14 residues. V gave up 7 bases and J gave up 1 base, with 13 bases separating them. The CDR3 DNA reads TGTGCCAGCACCCCCGGACGGACGAACACTGAAGCTTTCTTT. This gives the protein CASTPGRTNTEAFF.

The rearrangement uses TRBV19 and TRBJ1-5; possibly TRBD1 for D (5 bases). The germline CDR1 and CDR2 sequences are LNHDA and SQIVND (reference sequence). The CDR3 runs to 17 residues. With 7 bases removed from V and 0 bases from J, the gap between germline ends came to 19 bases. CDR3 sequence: CASKGIQSLYSNQPQHF. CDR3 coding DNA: TGTGCCAGTAAGGGGATCCAGAGTCTATATAGCAATCAGCCCCAGCATTTT.

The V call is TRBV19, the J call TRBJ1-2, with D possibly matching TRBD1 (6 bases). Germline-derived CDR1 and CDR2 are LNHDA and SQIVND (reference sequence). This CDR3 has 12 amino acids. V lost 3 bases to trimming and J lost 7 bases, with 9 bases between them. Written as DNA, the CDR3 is TGTGCCAGTAGTATCGAAGGGGGTGGCTACACCTTC. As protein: CASSIEGGGYTF.

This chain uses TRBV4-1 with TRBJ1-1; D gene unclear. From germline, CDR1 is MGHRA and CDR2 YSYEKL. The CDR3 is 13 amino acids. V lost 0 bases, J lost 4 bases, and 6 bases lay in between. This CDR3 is CASSQERVTEAFF. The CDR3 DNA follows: TGCGCCAGCAGCCAAGAAAGGGTCACTGAAGCTTTCTTT.

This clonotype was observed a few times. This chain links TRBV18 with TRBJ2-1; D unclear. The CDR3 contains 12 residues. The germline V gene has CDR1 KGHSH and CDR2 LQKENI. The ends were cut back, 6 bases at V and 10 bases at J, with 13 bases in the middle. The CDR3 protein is CASSPGLLEQFF. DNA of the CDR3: TGTGCCAGCTCCCCGGGCTTGTTGGAGCAGTTCTTC.

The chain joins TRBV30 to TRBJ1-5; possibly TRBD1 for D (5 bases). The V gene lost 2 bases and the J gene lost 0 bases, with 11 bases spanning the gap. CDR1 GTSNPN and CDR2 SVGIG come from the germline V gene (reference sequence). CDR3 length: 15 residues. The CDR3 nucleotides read TGTGCCTGGAGTCCGAGGACACCTAGCAATCAGCCCCAGCATTTT. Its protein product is CAWSPRTPSNQPQHF.

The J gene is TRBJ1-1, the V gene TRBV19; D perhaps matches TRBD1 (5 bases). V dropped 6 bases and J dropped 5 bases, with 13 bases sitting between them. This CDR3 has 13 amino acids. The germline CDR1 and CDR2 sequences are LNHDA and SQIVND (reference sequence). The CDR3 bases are TGTGCCAGTAGGATCCCGGGGGAGACTGAAGCTTTCTTT. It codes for CASRIPGETEAFF.